The 25 T cell receptor beta chains in this list originate from one sample, sequenced in a study of radiation and T cells in renal cell carcinoma. The assay was immunoSEQ multiplex PCR, and TCRdb's table has in-frame clones only and misses some. The table lists roughly 45,000 clones, 80% to 85% of them singletons. Time point noted: blood 4 weeks post-SBRT, at nephrectomy. Specified treatment: 15 Gy SBRT to primary tumor, nephrectomy 4 weeks later. The material was blood, obtained from a patient whose treatment included radiotherapy and nephrectomy. The receptors derive from an older woman with renal cell carcinoma.

Only one count was recorded for this clone. V and J are TRBV23-1 and TRBJ1-2; TRBD1 agrees at 8 bases. TRBV23-1 has ORF status, its function being uncertain. The CDR3 covers 15 residues. V was clipped by 2 bases and J by 4 bases; unmatched bases: 6. CDR3 DNA: TGCGCCAGCAGTCAAACGACAGGGGTGGCCTATGGCTACACCTTC. Residues: CASSQTTGVAYGYTF.

The CDR3 DNA reads TGCGCCAGCAGCTTGGAGGGCAGGGCGCAAGCCGGGGAGCTGTTTTTT. This gives the protein CASSLEGRAQAGELFF. The V and J genes are TRBV5-1 and TRBJ2-2; a weak D match, TRBD1 (5 bases). The CDR3 spans 16 residues. CDR1 SGHRS and CDR2 YFSETQ come from the germline V gene. Between the trimmed V and J ends, which lost 0 bases and 6 bases, there was a span of 15 bases. Variable domain in full (rest from reference TRBV5-1 and TRBJ2-2): KAGVTQTPRYLIKTRGQQVTLSCSPISGHRSVSWYQQTPGQGLQFLFEYFSETQRNKGNFPGRFSGRQFSNSRSEMNVSTLELGDSALYLCASSLEGRAQAGELFFGEGSRLTVL.

The chain is built from TRBV5-1 and TRBJ2-3, with TRBD2 identical over 10 bases. V dropped 2 bases and J dropped 6; count of bases not matched to a gene: 6. Germline V lookup: CDR1 SGHRS, CDR2 YFSETQ. This CDR3 is 15 amino acids long. The CDR3 DNA is TGCGCCAGCAGCTTCACTAGCGGGGTATCGGATACGCAGTATTTT. Its protein is CASSFTSGVSDTQYF.

In the case of this clone: Different DNA sequences within this sample yield the same CDR3. The chain recombines TRBV6-5 with TRBJ1-2; D remains ambiguous. Germline CDR1 MNHEY, CDR2 SVGAGI. The V end was cut by 0 bases, the J end by 2 bases, with 10 bases between. The CDR3 sequence is 15 residues long. The DNA of the CDR3 is TGTGCCAGCAGTTACTCGTACAACTCAAACTATGGCTACACCTTC. This sequence encodes CASSYSYNSNYGYTF.

The chain employs TRBV19 and TRBJ2-7; 8 nucleotides agree with TRBD2. The CDR3 is 14 amino acids. Germline trimming cut 3 bases from V and 1 base from J; bases unmatched to any gene: 2. CDR1 is LNHDA, CDR2 SQIVND, per germline (reference sequence). The CDR3 is CASSIGGASYEQYF. DNA for the CDR3: TGTGCCAGTAGTATCGGGGGGGCTTCCTACGAGCAGTACTTC.

V is TRBV5-1 and J is TRBJ2-6; weak D call: TRBD2 (5 bases). The CDR3 is made up of 16 amino acids. Germline V lookup: CDR1 SGHRS, CDR2 YFSETQ. V lost 4 bases and J 4 bases, leaving 15 bases between the germline ends. CDR3 sequence: CASSPGQEAGANVLTF. The CDR3 DNA follows: TGCGCCAGCAGCCCTGGGCAGGAGGCCGGGGCCAACGTCCTGACTTTC.

The sample holds a few counts of this clone. This rearrangement joins TRBV29-1 to TRBJ2-2, with TRBD2 matching over 7 bases. CDR3 length: 15 residues. The J segment lost 1 base and the V segment lost 5 bases, leaving 7 bases of the junction unmatched. The germline V gene has CDR1 SQVTM and CDR2 ANQGSEA. In DNA, the CDR3 is TGCAGCGTTCGTGTTACGGGAGGGAACACCGGGGAGCTGTTTTTT. Amino acids: CSVRVTGGNTGELFF.

The gene calls are TRBV5-1 and TRBJ2-7, with D possibly called TRBD1 or TRBD2 (6 bases each). Trimming stripped 4 bases from V and 5 bases from J, with 10 bases between. The germline V gene has CDR1 SGHRS and CDR2 YFSETQ. The CDR3 is made up of 12 amino acids. The CDR3 DNA follows: TGCGCCAGCAGCGCCGGGGGCGACGAGCAGTACTTC. It specifies CASSAGGDEQYF.

This chain links TRBV19 with TRBJ2-6; the D gene could be TRBD1 or TRBD2 (5 bases each). From germline, CDR1 is LNHDA and CDR2 SQIVND (reference sequence). The germline V and J ends were trimmed by 3 bases and 2 bases, with 17 bases remaining between them. The CDR3 is made up of 18 amino acids. CDR3 DNA: TGTGCCAGTAGTATGAGTCGAGGGGCGTCGCCTGGGGCCAACGTCCTGACTTTC. This encodes CASSMSRGASPGANVLTF.

This chain joins TRBV6-5 and TRBJ1-1, with D tentatively TRBD1 (6 bases). Trimming stripped 5 bases from V and 2 bases from J, with 12 bases between. The CDR3 is 14 amino acids. Germline V gives CDR1 MNHEY, CDR2 SVGAGI. The DNA of the CDR3 is TGTGCCAGCAGTCGACAGGACCACAACACTGAAGCTTTCTTT. The encoded protein is CASSRQDHNTEAFF.

This chain uses TRBV6-5 with TRBJ2-7; D remains unclear. The germline CDR1 and CDR2 sequences are MNHEY and SVGAGI. CDR3 length equals 13 residues. V shed 8 bases and J shed 0 bases, with 11 bases lying between them. This chain's CDR3 is CASQGPLSYEQYF. In nucleotides, the CDR3 is TGTGCCAGCCAAGGCCCTCTCTCCTACGAGCAGTACTTC.

J is TRBJ2-5 and V is TRBV30, with D perhaps assigned TRBD1 or TRBD2 (5 bases each). This CDR3 contains 13 residues. Germline CDR1 GTSNPN, CDR2 SVGIG (reference sequence). In nucleotides, the CDR3 is TGTGCACACTGGGACGGCAGGGAAGAGACCCAGTACTTC. The encoded protein is CAHWDGREETQYF.

The CDR3 DNA is TGTGCCATCAGTGTAGGGTCGTCGGGCACAGATACGCAGTATTTT. It is translated as CAISVGSSGTDTQYF. The rearrangement links TRBV10-3 to TRBJ2-3; unclear D gene. Germline V gene sequence: CDR1 ENHRY, CDR2 SYGVKD. The CDR3 spans 15 residues. Trimming stripped 4 bases from V and 1 base from J, with 12 bases between.

This sequence joins TRBV4-3 and TRBJ1-2; 7 positions agree with TRBD1. V shed 4 bases, J shed 8 bases, and the junction held 10 bases outside the gene matches. This CDR3 has 14 amino acids. The germline gives CDR1 LGHNA, CDR2 YSLEER. The DNA of the CDR3 is TGCGCCAGCAGCCCTCAGACAGGGAGTAAAGGCTACACCTTC. Amino acids: CASSPQTGSKGYTF.

The V call is TRBV11-2, the J call TRBJ2-7; no firm D call. CDR1 is SGHAT and CDR2 is FQNNGV in the germline V gene. This CDR3 is 14 amino acids long. V lost 1 base and J 3 bases, leaving 10 bases between the germline ends. CDR3 protein: CASSLVGTFYEQYF. For the CDR3, the DNA is TGTGCCAGCAGCTTAGTAGGCACCTTCTACGAGCAGTACTTC.

The chain links TRBV19 to TRBJ1-4; a possible D gene is TRBD1 (6 bases). This CDR3 has 15 residues. V was shortened by 4 bases and J by 0 bases, with 9 bases between the two germline ends. Germline V gene sequence: CDR1 LNHDA, CDR2 SQIVND (reference sequence). As DNA, the CDR3 is TGTGCCAGTAGTAGGGGGCTGGCAACTAATGAAAAACTGTTTTTT. This translates into CASSRGLATNEKLFF.

This chain uses TRBV7-2 with TRBJ2-1; D is possibly TRBD1 (5 bases). The V gene lost 1 base and the J gene lost 7 bases, with 23 bases spanning the gap. The CDR3 contains 18 residues. The germline gives CDR1 SGHTA, CDR2 FQGNSA. The CDR3 sequence is CASSLVDLLGRASNEQFF. CDR3 DNA: TGTGCCAGCAGCTTAGTTGATTTGCTAGGCAGGGCTTCTAATGAGCAGTTCTTC. The variable domain in full, with the rest retrieved from reference TRBV7-2 and TRBJ2-1, is GAGVSQSPSNKVTEKGKDVELRCDPISGHTALYWYRQSLGQGLEFLIYFQGNSAPDKSGLPSDRFSAERTGGSVSTLTIQRTQQEDSAVYLCASSLVDLLGRASNEQFFGPGTRLTVL.

This clone was counted once. CDR3 region: CASSGQGANNSPLHF. CDR3 DNA: TGTGCCAGCAGCGGACAGGGGGCGAATAATTCACCCCTCCACTTT. The genes are TRBV7-9 and TRBJ1-6; 11 nucleotides match TRBD1. The CDR3 loop spans 15 amino acids. With 5 bases clipped from V and 5 bases from J, the junction kept 2 bases outside the gene matches. Germline V gives CDR1 SEHNR, CDR2 FQNEAQ (reference sequence).

The chain employs TRBV13 and TRBJ2-1; D tentatively fits TRBD1 or TRBD2 (5 bases each). This CDR3 has 16 residues. Germline lookup yields CDR1 PRHDT and CDR2 FYEKMQ (reference sequence). Trimming stripped 1 base from V and 0 bases from J, with 10 bases between. CDR3 in DNA: TGTGCCAGCAGCTTAGCGCCGGGGCTCTCCTACAATGAGCAGTTCTTC. Protein sequence: CASSLAPGLSYNEQFF.

This chain links TRBV27 with TRBJ2-1, with TRBD2 matching over 12 bases. CDR3 length: 20 amino acids. Germline assignment: CDR1 MNHEY and CDR2 SMNVEV (reference sequence). V was clipped by 1 base and J by 0 bases; unmatched bases: 10. The CDR3 DNA is TGTGCCAGCAGTTTATTTTTGACTAGCGGGAGTGGTAACTCCTACAATGAGCAGTTCTTC. Translation gives CASSLFLTSGSGNSYNEQFF.

The chain links TRBV27 to TRBJ2-7; D is unresolved. Germline V gives CDR1 MNHEY, CDR2 SMNVEV (reference sequence). V lost 4 bases and J 4 bases, leaving 11 bases between the germline ends. The CDR3 spans 13 residues. The DNA for the CDR3 is TGTGCCAGCAGTTCACCCTGGTCATACGAGCAGTACTTC. Its translation is CASSSPWSYEQYF.

The chain couples TRBV7-8 to TRBJ2-1, with 8 bases that match TRBD2. Germline trimming cut 6 bases from V and 2 bases from J; bases unmatched to any gene: 12. CDR1 is SGHVS, CDR2 FQNEAQ, per germline. CDR3 size: 17 residues. For the CDR3, the DNA is TGTGCCAGCAGTCTAAGCATGGGGCGGGGGGCCTACAATGAGCAGTTCTTC. Translating gives CASSLSMGRGAYNEQFF.

The chain couples TRBV27 to TRBJ1-1; 10 bases map to TRBD1. Germline loops: CDR1 MNHEY, CDR2 SMNVEV (reference sequence). The CDR3 runs to 13 residues. The V and J ends lost 5 bases and 10 bases, in that order; junction bases with no gene match: 7. The CDR3 nucleotides read TGTGCCAGCAGTCCGACAGGGGGCCGGGGAGCTTTCTTT. Protein product: CASSPTGGRGAFF.

The chain couples TRBV2 to TRBJ1-2; a possible D gene is TRBD1 (5 bases). V was pared by 6 bases and J by 6 bases, with 17 bases between. Germline loops: CDR1 SNHLY, CDR2 FYNNEI. This CDR3 spans 14 amino acids. Written as DNA, the CDR3 is TGTGCCAGCAGGGGGCGGAGTAATTGGGATGGCTACACCTTC. It specifies CASRGRSNWDGYTF.

The rearrangement joins TRBV4-3 to TRBJ2-5; 9 bases map to TRBD1. CDR3 length: 15 residues. Germline CDR1 is LGHNA and CDR2 is YSLEER. The V gene end was trimmed by 1 base and the J gene end by 5 bases; junction bases not matched to a gene: 5. In nucleotides, the CDR3 is TGCGCCAGCAGCCAAGCGACAGGGGGTTGGGAGACCCAGTACTTC. It specifies CASSQATGGWETQYF.